The T cell receptor (beta chain) under discussion was sequenced for a study of T cell repertoires in cytomegalovirus infection. For the study at large: Through public TCR beta signatures, both CMV infection and matching HLA type were indicated. General observations from the study: What dominated the ex vivo response were HLA-C-restricted CMV-specific TCR beta clonotypes. Cumulative public TCR beta family frequency identified carriers of CMV plus the relevant HLA.

Germline CDR1 is MNHNS and CDR2 is SASEGT. There are 14 residues in the CDR3. V trimming: 6 bases; J trimming: 3 bases; junction bases outside the gene matches: 5. In this sample, this clonotype turned up many times. The antigen remains undetermined. TCRdb itself ran the reads through MiXCR, one entry per CDR3 protein. This sample yields roughly 120,000 distinct CDR3 sequences, of which over 9.5% are seen a single time; roughly 31% belongs to the top ten. The source material was PBMCs, sequenced either directly or after in vitro stimulation (not recorded which). This receptor was obtained from a human donor in good health (CMV status not recorded). Some clones in this sample may be carry-over from other donors' samples. J is TRBJ2-1 and V is TRBV6-1; 7 bases map to TRBD1. The CDR3 sequence is CASRGQHNYNEQFF. In nucleotides, the CDR3 is TGTGCCAGCAGGGGACAGCACAACTACAATGAGCAGTTCTTC.